These T cell receptor beta chains were read from a single sample in a study of early T cells in non-severe SARS-CoV-2 infection. TCRdb called the 5' RACE reads again in MiXCR, with one record for every CDR3 protein. The profile shows about 43,000 distinct CDR3 sequences, approximately 11% of them singletons. Sequenced material: whole blood. These receptors were obtained from an adult who was a healthcare worker with PCR-confirmed SARS-CoV-2 infection or an uninfected control (not recorded which). Each CDR3 is given with its conserved first and last residue. The D gene is left open where the match is weak. Expanded clones are given a class, and other clones once, few, many or no size at all.

j_call v_call clone_size d_call cdr3_nt cdr3_aa
TRBJ1-5 TRBV5-5 NA NA TGTGCCAGCCGGACGAGAGACAGTAGCAATCAGCCCCAGCATTTT CASRTRDSSNQPQHF
TRBJ2-5 TRBV11-2 many TRBD1 TGTGCCAGCAGCTTGGGGACAGCCAGAGGGGGCCAAGAGACCCAGTACTTC CASSLGTARGGQETQYF
TRBJ1-4 TRBV4-3 many NA TGCGCCAGCAGCCAAGGGGGGGCCGGACAGACTAATGAAAAACTGTTTTTT CASSQGGAGQTNEKLFF
TRBJ2-7 TRBV6-5 few TRBD1 TGTGCCAGCAGAAACAGGGGGCTGAAGGAGCAGTACTTC CASRNRGLKEQYF
TRBJ2-7 TRBV7-9 NA NA TGTGCCAGCAGCTTAATCTTCTACGAGCAGTACTTC CASSLIFYEQYF
TRBJ1-2 TRBV6-6 NA NA TGTGCCAGCAGAGATCCGGGACGACAGTCAAATGGCTACACCTTC CASRDPGRQSNGYTF
TRBJ2-7 TRBV9 NA NA TGTGCCAGCAGCGATCCTAGCGTTTCCTACGAGCAGTACTTC CASSDPSVSYEQYF
TRBJ2-2 TRBV10-3 few NA TGTGCCATCGGGGACACCGGGGAGCTGTTTTTT CAIGDTGELFF
TRBJ2-3 TRBV6-1 few NA TGTGCCAGCAGTAACCGGAAAAGGTCGACAGATACGCAGTATTTT CASSNRKRSTDTQYF
TRBJ1-5 TRBV6-6 many NA TGTGCCAGCAGTTCCGGGGCACATAATAGCAATCAGCCCCAGCATTTT CASSSGAHNSNQPQHF
TRBJ2-7 TRBV4-3 many NA TGCGCCAGCAGCCTACGCCTACAGGGCAATTACGAGCAGTACTTC CASSLRLQGNYEQYF
TRBJ2-7 TRBV20-1 NA NA TGCAGTGCTAGGGAGGGGGAATTTGGCGAGCAGTACTTC CSAREGEFGEQYF
TRBJ2-7 TRBV10-2 NA NA TGCGCCAGCAACCCGTTGGAGAGGGGTTCCGAGCAGTACTTC CASNPLERGSEQYF
TRBJ1-2 TRBV3-1 few NA TGTGCCAGCAGCCAAGGCCGACAGGACTATGGCTACACCTTC CASSQGRQDYGYTF
TRBJ2-4 TRBV12-3/TRBV12-4 many TRBD2 TGTGCCAGCAGTTATCCCGGGGGGGTCAAAAACATTCAGTACTTC CASSYPGGVKNIQYF
TRBJ1-5 TRBV10-3 NA NA TGTGCCATCGGGCAGACCCCGCAGCCCCAGCATTTT CAIGQTPQPQHF
TRBJ2-2 TRBV9 few NA TGTGCCAGCAGCAAACTGGGACAGAACACCGGGGAGCTGTTTTTT CASSKLGQNTGELFF
TRBJ1-1 TRBV18 few NA TGTGCCAGCTCACCGGAAGGGGGGCACGGCACTGAAGCTTTCTTT CASSPEGGHGTEAFF
TRBJ1-5 TRBV27 many NA TGTGCCAGCAGTTTATACAGGAGTAATCAGCCCCAGCATTTT CASSLYRSNQPQHF
TRBJ2-3 TRBV20-1 many TRBD2 TGCAGTGCGCCCGTTAGCGGGGGCTACACAGATACGCAGTATTTT CSAPVSGGYTDTQYF
TRBJ2-7 TRBV5-1 many NA TGCGCCAGCAGCTTGGCCCCCTCGTCGGCCGAAACCACCTACGAGCAGTACTTC CASSLAPSSAETTYEQYF
TRBJ1-1 TRBV10-2 many NA TGCGCCAGCTTCGGACCCATGAACACTGAAGCTTTCTTT CASFGPMNTEAFF
TRBJ2-7 TRBV7-6 NA NA TGTGCCAGCAGCTTAGGGAGGGGCTACGAGCAGTACTTC CASSLGRGYEQYF
TRBJ1-1 TRBV7-9 few NA TGTGCCAGCAGCTTTCCGGGGCCGAACACTGAAGCTTTCTTT CASSFPGPNTEAFF
TRBJ1-5 TRBV4-1 many TRBD1 TGCGCCAGCAGCCAAGAAGGGGACAGGGGCCTAGTCTATAGCAATCAGCCCCAGCATTTT CASSQEGDRGLVYSNQPQHF
TRBJ2-3 TRBV5-1 few NA TGCGCCAGCAGCTTGGAAATAGGGGGGGCAGATACGCAGTATTTT CASSLEIGGADTQYF
TRBJ1-4 TRBV10-3 NA NA TGTGCCATCAGGGCCGCCGGTAATGAAAAACTGTTTTTT CAIRAAGNEKLFF
TRBJ2-3 TRBV19 medium-sized TRBD1 TGTGCCAGTAAATCCGGACAGGGGATTAATCAGTATTTT CASKSGQGINQYF
TRBJ1-1 TRBV7-3 many NA TGTGCCAGCAGTCCCGAGGGTAACACTGAAGCTTTCTTT CASSPEGNTEAFF
TRBJ1-1 TRBV12-3/TRBV12-4 many NA TGTGCCAGCAGTTTAGGGCAGGGGAGCGAAGCTTTCTTT CASSLGQGSEAFF
TRBJ1-1 TRBV6-1 once NA TGTGCCAGCAGTGATCGGGCTGGAGCTTTCTTT CASSDRAGAFF
TRBJ1-5 TRBV20-1 NA NA TGCAGTGCTGCCCCTGACAGGTATAGCAATCAGCCCCAGCATTTT CSAAPDRYSNQPQHF
TRBJ1-5 TRBV20-1 many TRBD1 TGCAGTGCTAGGGACAGGGAGGATCAGCCCCAGCATTTT CSARDREDQPQHF
TRBJ2-5 TRBV9 medium-sized NA TGTGCCAGCAGCGTAGCTAGGGGCGAGACCCAGTACTTC CASSVARGETQYF
TRBJ2-2 TRBV10-1 many TRBD1 TGCGCCAGCAGCTCGGGACAGTCCAACACCGGGGAGCTGTTTTTT CASSSGQSNTGELFF
TRBJ2-1 TRBV5-1 many NA TGCGCCAGCAGCTTGAATAGCCCGGGGGCGAATGAGCAGTTCTTC CASSLNSPGANEQFF
TRBJ2-6 TRBV30 few NA TGTGCCTGGAGTGTAGGGGCCACTGGGGCCAACGTCCTGACTTTC CAWSVGATGANVLTF
TRBJ1-6 TRBV10-3 few NA TGTGCCATCAGTGAGAGACATTTGGATTCACCCCTCCACTTT CAISERHLDSPLHF
TRBJ1-2 TRBV29-1 many NA TGCAGCGTTGAAGATCGCAGCAGAAACTATGGCTACACCTTC CSVEDRSRNYGYTF
TRBJ2-1 TRBV20-1 NA NA TGCAGTGCTAATGGAGGCCTCTCCTACAATGAGCAGTTCTTC CSANGGLSYNEQFF
TRBJ2-7 TRBV5-1 NA NA TGCGCCAGCAGGCTGGACGGGGGCCCCTCCTACGAGCAGTACTTC CASRLDGGPSYEQYF
TRBJ2-3 TRBV11-2 many TRBD1 TGTGCCAGCTATACAGGGGCCCAGGCAGATACGCAGTATTTT CASYTGAQADTQYF
TRBJ2-1 TRBV9 many NA TGTGCCAGCAGCGTAGGGGGCCAGCCTAGCAATGAGCAGTTCTTC CASSVGGQPSNEQFF
TRBJ2-2 TRBV13 many NA TGTGCCAGCAGCAAGATACCTTTCAACACCGGGGAGCTGTTTTTT CASSKIPFNTGELFF
TRBJ2-1 TRBV12-3/TRBV12-4 NA TRBD1 TGTGCCAGCAGACTTGGACAGGGGTCCTACAATGAGCAGTTCTTC CASRLGQGSYNEQFF
TRBJ1-2 TRBV10-3 NA TRBD1 TGTGCCATCAGCGGGGGTTCCGGGACAGGGGCGTGGTATGGCTACACCTTC CAISGGSGTGAWYGYTF
TRBJ2-5 TRBV7-6 many TRBD1 TGTGCCAGCAGCGGACTTGACAGGGCGCAAGAGACCCAGTACTTC CASSGLDRAQETQYF
TRBJ1-5 TRBV7-9 many NA TGTGCCAGCAGGTGGGGGGGACGGCGGCTTGATCAGCCCCAGCATTTT CASRWGGRRLDQPQHF
TRBJ1-2 TRBV6-7 NA NA TGTGCCAGCAGTTCGGACGGCGTCTATGGCTACACCTTC CASSSDGVYGYTF
TRBJ2-1 TRBV3-1 medium-sized TRBD1 TGTGCCAGCAGCCAAGACCAGGGGGCGGGTGAGCAGTTCTTC CASSQDQGAGEQFF
TRBJ2-7 TRBV7-8 many TRBD2 TGTGCCAGCATGAAACTAGCGGGGGGATTCGAGCAGTACTTC CASMKLAGGFEQYF
TRBJ2-7 TRBV20-1 many NA TGCAGTGCCGAGGGAGCAGGGAAGAACAGAGGCGAGCAGTACTTC CSAEGAGKNRGEQYF
TRBJ2-7 TRBV18 many NA TGTGCCAGCTCCCCACAGTATCTCCCCTCCTACGAGCAGTACTTC CASSPQYLPSYEQYF